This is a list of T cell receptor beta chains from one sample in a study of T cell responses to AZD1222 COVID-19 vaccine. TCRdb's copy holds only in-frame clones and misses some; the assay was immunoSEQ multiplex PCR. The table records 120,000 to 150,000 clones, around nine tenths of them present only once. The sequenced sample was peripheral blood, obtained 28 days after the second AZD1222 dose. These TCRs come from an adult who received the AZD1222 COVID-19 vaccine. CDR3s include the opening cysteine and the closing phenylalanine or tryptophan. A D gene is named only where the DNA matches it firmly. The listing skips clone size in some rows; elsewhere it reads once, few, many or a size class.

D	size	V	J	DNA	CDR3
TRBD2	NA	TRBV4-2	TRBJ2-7	TGTGCCAGCAGCCAAGGCCGAGCGGGGGGGGCCTACGAGCAGTACTTC	CASSQGRAGGAYEQYF
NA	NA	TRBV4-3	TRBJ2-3	TGCGCCAGCAGCCAAGATCAAAGAGGCGGGGTTGGGGATACGCAGTATTTT	CASSQDQRGGVGDTQYF
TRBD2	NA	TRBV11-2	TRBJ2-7	TGTGCCAGCAGCCCCACTAGCGGGAGCTACGAGCAGTACTTC	CASSPTSGSYEQYF
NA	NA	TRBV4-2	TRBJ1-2	TGTGCCAGCAGCCAAGACAGAGCCCTCTACTCCACCTATGGCTACACCTTC	CASSQDRALYSTYGYTF
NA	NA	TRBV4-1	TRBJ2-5	TGCGCCAGCAGCCAAGATTCGCGGACCCAGTACTTC	CASSQDSRTQYF
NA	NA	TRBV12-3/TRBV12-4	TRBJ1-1	TGTGCCAGCAGTTTTCAAGGTGGTACTGAAGCTTTCTTT	CASSFQGGTEAFF
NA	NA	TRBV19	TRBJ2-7	TGTGCCAGTAGTATCCGGGGGAGGTTCTACGAGCAGTACTTC	CASSIRGRFYEQYF
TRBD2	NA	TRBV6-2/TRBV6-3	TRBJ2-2	TGTGCCAGCAGCCGGGGGGGCGGCACCGGGGAGCTGTTTTTT	CASSRGGGTGELFF
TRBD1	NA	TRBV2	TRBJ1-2	TGTGCCAGCAGTTCGTACAGGGGGCCGACCTATGGCTACACCTTC	CASSSYRGPTYGYTF
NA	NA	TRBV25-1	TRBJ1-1	TGTGCCAGCAGTGTGTCGCAGAACACTGAAGCTTTCTTT	CASSVSQNTEAFF
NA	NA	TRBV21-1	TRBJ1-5	TGTGCCAGCAATGGTAAGTTTAGCAATCAGCCCCAGCATTTT	CASNGKFSNQPQHF
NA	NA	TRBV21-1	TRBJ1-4	TGTGCCAGCAGCAAAGGAAGGGGGTCGGGCGAAAAACTGTTTTTT	CASSKGRGSGEKLFF
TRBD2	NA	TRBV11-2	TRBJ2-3	TGTGCCAGCAGCCTAGGCGGGGGGCGCGCAGATACGCAGTATTTT	CASSLGGGRADTQYF
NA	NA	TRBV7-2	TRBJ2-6	TGTGCCAGCAGCTTAGATCCAGGACCTGGGGCCAACGTCCTGACTTTC	CASSLDPGPGANVLTF
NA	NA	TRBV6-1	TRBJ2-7	TGTGCCAGCAGTGAAGGAGTAGGGGGATACGAGCAGTACTTC	CASSEGVGGYEQYF
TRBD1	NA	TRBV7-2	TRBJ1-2	TGTGCCAGCAGCAAGGACAGGTTGGGGGGCTACACCTTC	CASSKDRLGGYTF
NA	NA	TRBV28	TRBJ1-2	TGTGCCAGCAGTGCTCAGCGCAACTATGGCTACACCTTC	CASSAQRNYGYTF
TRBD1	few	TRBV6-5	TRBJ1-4	TGTGCCAGCGCTCGGGGACAGGTTCGCGAAAAACTGTTTTTT	CASARGQVREKLFF
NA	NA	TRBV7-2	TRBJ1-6	TGTGCCAGCAGCCTCGCGGGGGGAGGGAGAACCTATAATTCACCCCTCCACTTT	CASSLAGGGRTYNSPLHF
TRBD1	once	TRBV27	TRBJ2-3	TGTGCCAGCAGCCTTTTGGGCCGGGACAGACTCCAACATACGCAGTATTTT	CASSLLGRDRLQHTQYF
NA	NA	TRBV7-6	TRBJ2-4	TGTGCCAGCAGCCCCTCCTCAGGGAGACAAGGCAAAAACATTCAGTACTTC	CASSPSSGRQGKNIQYF
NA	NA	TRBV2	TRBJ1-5	TGTGCCAGCAGTTCCGAGTCGGGCAATCAGCCCCAGCATTTT	CASSSESGNQPQHF
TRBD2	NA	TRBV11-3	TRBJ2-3	TGTGCCAGCAGCCGGGGGGGGCACTTCACAGATACGCAGTATTTT	CASSRGGHFTDTQYF
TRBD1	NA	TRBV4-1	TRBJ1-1	TGCGCCAGCAGCCACCTACAGGGGCTCGCCACTGAAGCTTTCTTT	CASSHLQGLATEAFF
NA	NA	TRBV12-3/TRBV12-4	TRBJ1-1	TGTGCCAGCAGGTTCGGGGGGAGCACTGAAGCTTTCTTT	CASRFGGSTEAFF
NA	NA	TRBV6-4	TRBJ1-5	TGTGCCTTACCGAAGGGGGATCAGCCCCAGCATTTT	CALPKGDQPQHF
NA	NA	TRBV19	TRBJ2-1	TGTGCCAGTTTTCTTGGATCCTACAATGAGCAGTTCTTC	CASFLGSYNEQFF
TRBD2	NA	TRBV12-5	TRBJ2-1	TGTGCTAGTGGTCGTACTAGCGGGGGGGCCACTGAGCAGTTCTTC	CASGRTSGGATEQFF
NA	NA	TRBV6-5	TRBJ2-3	TGTGCCAGGCGGACAGTCACAGATACGCAGTATTTT	CARRTVTDTQYF
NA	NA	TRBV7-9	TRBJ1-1	TGTGCCAGCAGCTTAGGAGACAGGCTTGAAGCTTTCTTT	CASSLGDRLEAFF
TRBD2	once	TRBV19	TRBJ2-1	TGTGCCAGTAGTAATCAAGCGGGAGCCCTCAGCTCCTACAATGAGCAGTTCTTC	CASSNQAGALSSYNEQFF
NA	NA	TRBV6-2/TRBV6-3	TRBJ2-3	TGTGCCAGCAGTTACACAGAAACAGATACGCAGTATTTT	CASSYTETDTQYF
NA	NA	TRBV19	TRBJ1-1	TGTGCCAGTAGTAATGGTCTTCTGAACACTGAAGCTTTCTTT	CASSNGLLNTEAFF
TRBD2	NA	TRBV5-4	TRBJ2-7	TGTGCCAGCAGCTTCCAGCGGGAGGCGGTGGGGTGGGCCTACGAGCAGTACTTC	CASSFQREAVGWAYEQYF
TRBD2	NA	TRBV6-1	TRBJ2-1	TGTGCCAGCAGTGAAGTACCTAGCGGGATAGAAACCAATGAGCAGTTCTTC	CASSEVPSGIETNEQFF
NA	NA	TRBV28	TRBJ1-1	TGTGCCAGCAGTTTGCCGGTCGGGATGAACACTGAAGCTTTCTTT	CASSLPVGMNTEAFF
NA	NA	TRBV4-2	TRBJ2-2	TGTGCCAGCAGCCCCCCATCTAGTGTCTACACCGGGGAGCTGTTTTTT	CASSPPSSVYTGELFF
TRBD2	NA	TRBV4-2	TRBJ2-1	TGTGCCAGCAGCCAACAAGCGACTAGCACGGATGAGCAGTTCTTC	CASSQQATSTDEQFF
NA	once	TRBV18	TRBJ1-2	TGTGCCAGCTCACCACAGGGGAGGATGGAAGGCTACACCTTC	CASSPQGRMEGYTF
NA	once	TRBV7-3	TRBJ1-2	TGTGCCAGCAGCCCTGGGCAGGCCTATGGCTACACCTTC	CASSPGQAYGYTF
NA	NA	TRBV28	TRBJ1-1	TGTGCCAGCAGTTCGGACGTTGAAGCTTTCTTT	CASSSDVEAFF